These 8 T cell receptor beta chains were sequenced from one sample in a study of T cells in Graves' hyperthyroidism and ophthalmopathy (dated by TCRdb to 2018 to 2020). The library was built by means of multiplex PCR. The data were produced on an Illumina HiSeq 2000. Amplification of TCR beta CDR3 regions was carried out from RNA transcripts. For the first round of RT-PCR on the TCR CDR3, the HTBI primer set was used together with the Qiagen OneStep RT-PCR kit. TCRdb passed the public sequencing reads through fastp at Q25 and MiXCR, retaining productive beta sequences. Rows matching on CDR3 protein sequence are summarized as one entry with the most common DNA and genes. The sample yields 400,000 to 600,000 distinct CDR3 sequences; less than 25% were counted once. The top ten clones comprise about 25% of the sample. The sequencing sample was made of blood. The receptors here all came from a man aged 18 to 29 with Graves' hyperthyroidism.

The DNA for the CDR3 is TGTGCCAGCAGTTACTCACGGCCTAATCCGGGACAAACGTCCTACGAGCAGTACTTC. As protein: CASSYSRPNPGQTSYEQYF. The V and J genes are TRBV6-2 or TRBV6-3 and TRBJ2-7; perhaps TRBD1 as D (6 bases). The CDR3 runs to 19 residues. The germline CDR1 and CDR2 sequences are MNHEY and SVGEGT. Trimming left V 0 bases short and J 1 base short, with 22 bases between.

The sample holds many counts of this clonotype. Here the CDR3 reads CASTPIQTDISDGYTF. In DNA form, the CDR3 reads TGTGCCAGCACTCCTATCCAGACAGATATATCCGATGGCTACACCTTC. The chain employs TRBV11-1 and TRBJ1-2; possibly TRBD1 for D (5 bases). Per the germline V gene, CDR1 is SGHAT and CDR2 is FQDESV (reference sequence). This CDR3 spans 16 amino acids. V gave up 7 bases and J gave up 6 bases, with 24 bases separating them.

This clonotype was seen many times. The chain employs TRBV19 and TRBJ1-5; D remains unclear. Germline loops: CDR1 LNHDA, CDR2 SQIVND (reference sequence). The CDR3 spans 12 residues. V dropped 5 bases and J dropped 3 bases, with 5 bases sitting between them. The CDR3 DNA sequence: TGTGCCAGTAGTTGGCCCAATCAGCCCCAGCATTTT. It yields the protein CASSWPNQPQHF.

This clonotype has a count of ten or more. This chain uses TRBV6-5 with TRBJ1-1; weak D call: TRBD1 (6 bases). The V end was cut by 5 bases, the J end by 4 bases, with 17 bases between. The CDR3 extends over 15 amino acids. Germline CDR1 and CDR2: MNHEY and SVGAGI. DNA for the CDR3: TGTGCCAGCAGTCTGAAACGGGGGGCGGGCACTGAAGCTTTCTTT. Its protein is CASSLKRGAGTEAFF.

This clonotype was observed many times. The rearrangement links TRBV9 to TRBJ1-3; D is ambiguous. CDR1 and CDR2 from the germline V gene are SGDLS and YYNGEE. This CDR3 spans 15 amino acids. V was cut by 3 bases and J by 0 bases, with 10 bases left in between. The CDR3: CASSAASSSGNTIYF. The CDR3, as DNA: TGTGCCAGCAGCGCCGCCAGCTCCTCTGGAAACACCATATATTTT.

The chain links TRBV24-1 to TRBJ2-3; D unclear. The CDR3 is 17 amino acids. V lost 4 bases to trimming and J lost 4 bases, with 20 bases between them. CDR1 is KGHDR and CDR2 is SFDVKD in the germline V gene. For the CDR3, the DNA is TGTGCCACCAGTGAAGCATACCGGGCCCAGGTCGCAGATACGCAGTATTTT. It codes for CATSEAYRAQVADTQYF.

This clonotype was picked up many times. This chain uses TRBV28 with TRBJ1-2, with D possibly being TRBD1 (5 bases). The V gene's germline CDR1 is MDHEN and CDR2 SYDVKM. The CDR3 contains 14 residues. The V gene lost 6 bases and the J gene lost 2 bases, with 13 bases spanning the gap. CDR3 bases: TGTGCCAGCAGACTCCTCGACAGAAACTATGGCTACACCTTC. Translated: CASRLLDRNYGYTF.

In its sample, this clonotype was seen many times. V and J are TRBV20-1 and TRBJ1-4; 7 nucleotides align to TRBD1. After removal of 2 bases from V and 5 bases from J, the junction contained 11 bases not matched to a gene. Per the germline V gene, CDR1 is DFQATT and CDR2 is SNEGSKA (reference sequence). This CDR3 has 16 residues. The CDR3 loop is CSARLSYGTANEKLFF. CDR3 in DNA: TGCAGTGCTAGACTATCCTACGGGACAGCAAATGAAAAACTGTTTTTT.